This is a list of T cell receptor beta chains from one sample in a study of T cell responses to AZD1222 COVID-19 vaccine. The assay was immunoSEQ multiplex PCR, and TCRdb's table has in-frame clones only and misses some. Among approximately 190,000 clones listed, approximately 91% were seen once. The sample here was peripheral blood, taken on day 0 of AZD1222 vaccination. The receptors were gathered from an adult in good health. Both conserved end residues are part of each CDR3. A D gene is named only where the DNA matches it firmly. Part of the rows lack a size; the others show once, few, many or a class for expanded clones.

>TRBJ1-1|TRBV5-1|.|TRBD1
CASSSDRANTEAFF
TGCGCCAGCTCTTCGGACAGGGCGAACACTGAAGCTTTCTTT
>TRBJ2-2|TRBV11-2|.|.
CASSFRPDNTGELFF
TGTGCCAGCAGCTTTAGACCCGATAACACCGGGGAGCTGTTTTTT
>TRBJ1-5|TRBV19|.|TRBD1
CASGQGNQPQHF
TGTGCCAGTGGACAGGGGAATCAGCCCCAGCATTTT
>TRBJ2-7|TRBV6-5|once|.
CASSSGPYYEQYF
TGTGCCAGCAGCTCGGGTCCTTACTACGAGCAGTACTTC
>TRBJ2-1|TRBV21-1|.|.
CASSKRRLVPYGEQFF
TGTGCCAGCAGCAAAAGAAGGCTAGTTCCTTACGGTGAGCAGTTCTTC
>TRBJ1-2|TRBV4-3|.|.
CASSQDRNYGYTF
TGCGCCAGCAGCCAAGATCGAAACTATGGCTACACCTTC
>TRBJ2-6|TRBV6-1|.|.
CASSEWGQPLSGANVLTF
TGTGCCAGCAGTGAGTGGGGCCAACCCCTCTCTGGGGCCAACGTCCTGACTTTC
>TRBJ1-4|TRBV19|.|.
CASSIQQHATNEKLFF
TGTGCCAGTAGTATACAACAGCATGCAACTAATGAAAAACTGTTTTTT
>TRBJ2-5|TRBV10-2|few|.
CASSESYRQETQYF
TGCGCCAGCAGTGAGTCGTATAGGCAAGAGACCCAGTACTTC
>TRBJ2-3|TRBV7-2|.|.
CASRVGGFTDTQYF
TGTGCCAGCAGGGTGGGGGGTTTCACAGATACGCAGTATTTT
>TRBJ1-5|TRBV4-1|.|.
CASGWANSNQPQHF
TGCGCCAGCGGCTGGGCTAATAGCAATCAGCCCCAGCATTTT
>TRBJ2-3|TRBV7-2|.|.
CASRRDLGPDTQYF
TGTGCCAGCAGACGCGATTTAGGGCCCGATACGCAGTATTTT
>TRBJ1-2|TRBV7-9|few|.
CASSPLGRGYYGYTF
TGTGCCAGCAGCCCTCTCGGCAGGGGCTACTATGGCTACACCTTC
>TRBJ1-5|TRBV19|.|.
CASRKGVDSFYTQPQHF
TGTGCCAGTAGGAAGGGCGTCGACAGCTTCTACACGCAGCCCCAGCATTTT
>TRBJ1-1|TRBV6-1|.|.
CASSDGYTEAFF
TGTGCCAGCAGTGACGGCTACACTGAAGCTTTCTTT
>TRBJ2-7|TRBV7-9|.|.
CASSRTHYEQYF
TGTGCCAGCAGCCGGACACACTACGAGCAGTACTTC
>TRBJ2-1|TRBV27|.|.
CASWWIVVNEQFF
TGTGCCAGCTGGTGGATTGTAGTCAATGAGCAGTTCTTC
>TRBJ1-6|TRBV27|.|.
CASRLNSYNSPLHF
TGTGCCAGCAGGCTGAACTCCTATAATTCACCCCTCCACTTT
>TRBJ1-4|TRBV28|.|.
CASSFGQNFNEKLFF
TGTGCCAGCAGTTTCGGGCAGAACTTTAATGAAAAACTGTTTTTT
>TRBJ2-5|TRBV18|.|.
CASSPGAETQYF
TGTGCCAGCTCACCAGGGGCGGAGACCCAGTACTTC
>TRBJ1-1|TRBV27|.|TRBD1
CASSQLPLGGQGWGTEAFF
TGTGCCAGCAGCCAACTCCCGTTAGGCGGACAGGGATGGGGCACTGAAGCTTTCTTT
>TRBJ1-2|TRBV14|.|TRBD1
CASSQGQGLGYTF
TGTGCCAGCAGCCAAGGACAGGGGTTGGGCTACACCTTC
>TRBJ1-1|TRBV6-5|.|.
CASSYQEGNTEAFF
TGTGCCAGCAGTTACCAGGAGGGGAACACTGAAGCTTTCTTT
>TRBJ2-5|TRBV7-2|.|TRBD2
CASSLVLAGIQETQYF
TGTGCCAGCAGCTTAGTCCTAGCGGGTATCCAAGAGACCCAGTACTTC
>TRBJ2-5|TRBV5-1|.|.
CASSLGQSFSYQETQYF
TGCGCCAGCAGCTTGGGACAGTCCTTCTCGTACCAAGAGACCCAGTACTTC
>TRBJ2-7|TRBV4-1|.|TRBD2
CASSQGGLAGGPYEQYF
TGCGCCAGCAGCCAAGGCGGACTAGCGGGAGGCCCCTACGAGCAGTACTTC
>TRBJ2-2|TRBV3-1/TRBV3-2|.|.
CASSQGTARTGELFF
TGTGCCAGCAGCCAGGGGACCGCGCGAACCGGGGAGCTGTTTTTT
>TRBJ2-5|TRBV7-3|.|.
CASSRGVQETQYF
TGTGCCAGCAGTCGGGGCGTCCAAGAGACCCAGTACTTC
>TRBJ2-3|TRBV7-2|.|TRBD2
CASSSGLAPDTQYF
TGTGCCAGCAGCTCGGGACTAGCGCCAGATACGCAGTATTTT
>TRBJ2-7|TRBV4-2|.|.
CASSQGENYEQYF
TGTGCCAGCAGCCAAGGGGAAAACTACGAGCAGTACTTC
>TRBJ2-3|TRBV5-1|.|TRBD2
CASSTIPAGVDTQYF
TGCGCCAGCAGTACTATCCCAGCGGGGGTGGATACGCAGTATTTT
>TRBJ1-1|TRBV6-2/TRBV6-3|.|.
CASSYQGGPYTEAFF
TGTGCCAGCAGTTACCAAGGAGGGCCTTACACTGAAGCTTTCTTT
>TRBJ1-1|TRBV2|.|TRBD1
CASSLSTTGTTEAFF
TGTGCCAGCAGTCTTTCCACGACAGGGACCACTGAAGCTTTCTTT
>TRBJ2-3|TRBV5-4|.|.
CASSLPDGDTQYF
TGTGCCAGCAGCTTGCCCGACGGAGATACGCAGTATTTT
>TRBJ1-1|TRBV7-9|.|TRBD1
CASSLGQGSRDTEAFF
TGTGCCAGCAGCTTAGGACAGGGGTCTCGGGACACTGAAGCTTTCTTT
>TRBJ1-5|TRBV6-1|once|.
CASSARRGDSNQPQHF
TGTGCCAGCAGTGCACGAAGGGGGGATAGCAATCAGCCCCAGCATTTT
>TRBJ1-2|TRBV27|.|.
CASSLGGVSKRGYTF
TGTGCCAGCAGCCTGGGGGGCGTCAGCAAACGAGGCTACACCTTC
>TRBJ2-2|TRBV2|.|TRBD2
CASRDPSGGAYTGELFF
TGTGCCAGCAGGGACCCTAGCGGGGGGGCCTACACCGGGGAGCTGTTTTTT
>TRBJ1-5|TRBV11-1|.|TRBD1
CASSLTGTGPNQPQHF
TGTGCCAGCAGCTTGACCGGGACAGGGCCAAATCAGCCCCAGCATTTT
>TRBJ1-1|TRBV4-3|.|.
CASSQEVGKMNTEAFF
TGCGCCAGCAGCCAAGAAGTCGGGAAGATGAACACTGAAGCTTTCTTT
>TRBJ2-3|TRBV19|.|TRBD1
CASSIGDSYTDTQYF
TGTGCCAGTAGTATAGGGGACAGTTACACAGATACGCAGTATTTT
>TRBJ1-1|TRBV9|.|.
CASSVDRAGHTEAFF
TGTGCCAGCAGCGTAGACAGGGCAGGGCACACTGAAGCTTTCTTT
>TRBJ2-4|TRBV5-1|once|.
CASSSLNENIQYF
TGCGCCAGCAGCTCACTAAATGAAAACATTCAGTACTTC
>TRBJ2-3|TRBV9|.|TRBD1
CASSDGTGFDTQYF
TGTGCCAGCAGCGACGGGACAGGGTTCGATACGCAGTATTTT
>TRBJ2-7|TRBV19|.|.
CASTRGGGSSYEQYF
TGTGCCAGTACCCGAGGAGGGGGGAGCTCCTACGAGCAGTACTTC
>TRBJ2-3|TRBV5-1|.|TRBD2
CASSLSGVSTDTQYF
TGCGCCAGCAGCTTGAGCGGGGTTAGCACAGATACGCAGTATTTT
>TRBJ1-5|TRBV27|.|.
CASSLGTNNQPQHF
TGTGCCAGCAGTCTGGGGACCAACAATCAGCCCCAGCATTTT
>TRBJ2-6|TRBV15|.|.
CATSRDHRLSGANVLTF
TGTGCCACCAGCAGAGATCATCGCCTCTCTGGGGCCAACGTCCTGACTTTC
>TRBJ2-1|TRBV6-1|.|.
CASSEVWGNEQFF
TGTGCCAGCAGTGAAGTGTGGGGGAATGAGCAGTTCTTC